This T cell receptor (beta chain) originates from a study of glioma-infiltrating T cells after dendritic cell vaccination. The CDR3 has 15 amino acids. Germline assignment: CDR1 KGHSH and CDR2 LQKENI. Trimming pared 0 bases from V and 4 bases from J, leaving 9 bases between. Clones were sequenced by immunoSEQ multiplex PCR, and TCRdb holds only the in-frame ones, with some missing. The sample lists about 50,000 clones; 65% to 90% were seen once. This specimen consisted of blood, obtained before dendritic cell vaccination. The chain carries TRBV18 and TRBJ2-2, with TRBD1 as a possible D gene (5 bases). The sequence was obtained from a human donor with glioblastoma. The CDR3 reads CASSPPTGVTGELFF. The CDR3 bases are TGTGCCAGCTCACCACCAACAGGCGTCACCGGGGAGCTGTTTTTT.